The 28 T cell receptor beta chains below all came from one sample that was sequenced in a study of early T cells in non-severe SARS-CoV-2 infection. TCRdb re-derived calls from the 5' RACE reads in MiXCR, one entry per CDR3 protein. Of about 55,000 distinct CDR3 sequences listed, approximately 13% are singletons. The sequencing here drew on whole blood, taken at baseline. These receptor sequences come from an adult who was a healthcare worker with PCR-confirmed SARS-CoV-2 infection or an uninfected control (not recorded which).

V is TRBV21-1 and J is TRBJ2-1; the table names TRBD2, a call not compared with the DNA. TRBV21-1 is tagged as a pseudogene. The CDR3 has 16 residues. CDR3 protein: CASSKSASGSYNEQFF. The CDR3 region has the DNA TGTGCCAGCAGCAAATCCGCTAGCGGATCCTACAATGAGCAGTTCTTC.

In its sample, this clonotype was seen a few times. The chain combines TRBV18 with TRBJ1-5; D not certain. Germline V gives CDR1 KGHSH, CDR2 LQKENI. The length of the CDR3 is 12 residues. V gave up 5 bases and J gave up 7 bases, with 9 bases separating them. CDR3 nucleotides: TGTGCCAGCTCATCTGCTGGGCAGCCCCAGCATTTT. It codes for CASSSAGQPQHF.

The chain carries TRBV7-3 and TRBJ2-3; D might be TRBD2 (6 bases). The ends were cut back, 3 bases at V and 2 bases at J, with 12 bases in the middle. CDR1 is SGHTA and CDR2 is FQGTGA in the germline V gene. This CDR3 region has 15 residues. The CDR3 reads CASSFGGAPTDTQYF. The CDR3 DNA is TGTGCCAGCAGCTTTGGCGGGGCCCCCACAGATACGCAGTATTTT. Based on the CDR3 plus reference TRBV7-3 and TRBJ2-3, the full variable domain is GAGVSQTPSNKVTEKGKYVELRCDPISGHTALYWYRQSLGQGPEFLIYFQGTGAADDSGLPNDRFFAVRPEGSVSTLKIQRTERGDSAVYLCASSFGGAPTDTQYFGPGTRLTVL.

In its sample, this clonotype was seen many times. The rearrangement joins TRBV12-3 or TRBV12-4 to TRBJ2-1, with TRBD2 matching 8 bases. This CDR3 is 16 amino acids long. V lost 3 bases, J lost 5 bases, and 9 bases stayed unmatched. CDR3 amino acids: CASSFPRGGINNEQFF. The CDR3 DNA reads TGTGCCAGCAGTTTCCCCCGGGGGGGGATTAACAATGAGCAGTTCTTC.

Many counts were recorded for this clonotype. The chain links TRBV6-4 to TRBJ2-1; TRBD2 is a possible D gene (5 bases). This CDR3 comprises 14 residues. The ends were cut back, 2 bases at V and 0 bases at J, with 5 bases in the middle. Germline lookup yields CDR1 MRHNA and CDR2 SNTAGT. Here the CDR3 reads CASSDGSSYNEQFF. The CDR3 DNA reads TGTGCCAGCAGTGACGGGAGCTCCTACAATGAGCAGTTCTTC.

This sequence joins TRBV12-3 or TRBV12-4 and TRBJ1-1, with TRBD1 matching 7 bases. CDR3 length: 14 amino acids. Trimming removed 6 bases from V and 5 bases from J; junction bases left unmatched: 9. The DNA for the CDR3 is TGTGCCAGCAGCTTTAAGCAGGGGGGGACTGAAGCTTTCTTT. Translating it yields CASSFKQGGTEAFF.

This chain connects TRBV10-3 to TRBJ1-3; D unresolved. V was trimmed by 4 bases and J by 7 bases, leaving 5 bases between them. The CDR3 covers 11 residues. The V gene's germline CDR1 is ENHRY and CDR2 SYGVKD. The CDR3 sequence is CAISGGNTIYF. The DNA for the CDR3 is TGTGCCATCAGTGGTGGGAACACCATATATTTT.

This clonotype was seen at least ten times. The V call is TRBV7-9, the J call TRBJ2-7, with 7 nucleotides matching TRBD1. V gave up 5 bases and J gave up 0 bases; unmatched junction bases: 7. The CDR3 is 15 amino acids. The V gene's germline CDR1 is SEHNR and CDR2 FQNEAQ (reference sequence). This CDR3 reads CASSISGTVSYEQYF. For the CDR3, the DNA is TGTGCCAGCAGCATATCCGGGACAGTCTCCTACGAGCAGTACTTC.

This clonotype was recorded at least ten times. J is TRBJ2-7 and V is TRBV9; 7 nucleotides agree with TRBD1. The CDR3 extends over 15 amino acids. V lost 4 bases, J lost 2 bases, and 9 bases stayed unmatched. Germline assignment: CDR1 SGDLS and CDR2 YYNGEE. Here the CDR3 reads CASSPVTGSPYEQYF. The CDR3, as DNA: TGTGCCAGCAGCCCGGTGACAGGGTCTCCCTACGAGCAGTACTTC.

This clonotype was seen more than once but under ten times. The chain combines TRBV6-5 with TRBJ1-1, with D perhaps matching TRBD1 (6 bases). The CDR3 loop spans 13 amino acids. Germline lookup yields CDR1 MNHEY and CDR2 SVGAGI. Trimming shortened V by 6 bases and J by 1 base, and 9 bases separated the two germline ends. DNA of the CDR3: TGTGCCAGCAGATCACAGGGGAACACTGAAGCTTTCTTT. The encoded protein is CASRSQGNTEAFF.

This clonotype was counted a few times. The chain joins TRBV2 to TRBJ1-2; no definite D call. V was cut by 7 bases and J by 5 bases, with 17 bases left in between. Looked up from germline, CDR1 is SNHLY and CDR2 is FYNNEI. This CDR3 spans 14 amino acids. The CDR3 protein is CASKSDGPGYGYTF. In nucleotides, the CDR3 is TGTGCCAGCAAATCGGACGGGCCCGGGTATGGCTACACCTTC.

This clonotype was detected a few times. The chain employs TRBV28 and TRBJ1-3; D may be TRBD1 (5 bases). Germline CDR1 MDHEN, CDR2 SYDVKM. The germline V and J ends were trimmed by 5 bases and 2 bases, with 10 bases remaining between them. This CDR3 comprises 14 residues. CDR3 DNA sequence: TGTGCCAGCAGTCCCCCGGGGGCTGGAAACACCATATATTTT. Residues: CASSPPGAGNTIYF. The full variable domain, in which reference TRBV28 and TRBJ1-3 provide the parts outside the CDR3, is DVKVTQSSRYLVKRTGEKVFLECVQDMDHENMFWYRQDPGLGLRLIYFSYDVKMKEKGDIPEGYSVSREKKERFSLILESASTNQTSMYLCASSPPGAGNTIYFGEGSWLTVV.

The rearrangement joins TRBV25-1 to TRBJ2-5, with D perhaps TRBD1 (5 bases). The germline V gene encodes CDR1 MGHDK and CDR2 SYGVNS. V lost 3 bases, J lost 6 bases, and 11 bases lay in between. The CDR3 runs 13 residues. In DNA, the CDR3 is TGTGCCAGCAGTGATGGGGCTATGAAGACCCAGTACTTC. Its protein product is CASSDGAMKTQYF.

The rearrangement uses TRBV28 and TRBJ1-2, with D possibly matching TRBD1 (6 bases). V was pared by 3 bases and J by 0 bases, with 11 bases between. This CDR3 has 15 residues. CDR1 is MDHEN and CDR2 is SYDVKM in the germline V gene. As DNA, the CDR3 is TGTGCCAGCAGTTTTAACAGGGTTCCTAACTATGGCTACACCTTC. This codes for CASSFNRVPNYGYTF.

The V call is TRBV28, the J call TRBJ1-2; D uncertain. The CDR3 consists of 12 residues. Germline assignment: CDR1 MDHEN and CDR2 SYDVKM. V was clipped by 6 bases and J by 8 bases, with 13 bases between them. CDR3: CASRSTQGGYTF. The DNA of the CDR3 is TGTGCCAGCAGATCTACCCAAGGAGGCTACACCTTC.

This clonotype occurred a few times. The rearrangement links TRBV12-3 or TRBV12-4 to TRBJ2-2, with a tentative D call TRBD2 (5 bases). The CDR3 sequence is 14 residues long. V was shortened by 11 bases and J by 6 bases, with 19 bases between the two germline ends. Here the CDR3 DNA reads TGTGCCTTTAGAGCGGAGTCGAATGCCGGGGAGCTGTTTTTT. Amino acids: CAFRAESNAGELFF.

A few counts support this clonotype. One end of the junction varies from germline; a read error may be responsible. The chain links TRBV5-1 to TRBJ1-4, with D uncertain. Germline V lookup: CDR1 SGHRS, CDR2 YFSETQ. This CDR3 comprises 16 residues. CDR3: CASSPLNSATNGKLFF. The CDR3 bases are TGCGCCAGCAGCCCCCTCAACTCAGCAACTAATGGAAAACTGTTTTTT.

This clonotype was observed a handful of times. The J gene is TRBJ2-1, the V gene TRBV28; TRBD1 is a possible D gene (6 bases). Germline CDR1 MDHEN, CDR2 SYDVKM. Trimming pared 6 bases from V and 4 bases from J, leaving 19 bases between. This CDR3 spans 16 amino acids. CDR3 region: CASSPSRGRGYNEQFF. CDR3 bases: TGTGCCAGCAGCCCCTCCAGGGGTCGGGGTTACAATGAGCAGTTCTTC.

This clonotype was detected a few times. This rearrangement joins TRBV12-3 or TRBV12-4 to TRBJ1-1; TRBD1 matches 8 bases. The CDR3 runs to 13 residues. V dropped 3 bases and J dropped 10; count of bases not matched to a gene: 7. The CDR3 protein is CASSLGQGASAFF. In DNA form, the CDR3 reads TGTGCCAGCAGTTTGGGTCAGGGGGCTTCAGCTTTCTTT.

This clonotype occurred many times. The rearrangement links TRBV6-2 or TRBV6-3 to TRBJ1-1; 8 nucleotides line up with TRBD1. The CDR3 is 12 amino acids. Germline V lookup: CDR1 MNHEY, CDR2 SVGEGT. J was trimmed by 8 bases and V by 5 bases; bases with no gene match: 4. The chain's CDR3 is CASSRTGLEAFF. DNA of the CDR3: TGTGCCAGCAGTCGGACAGGGTTAGAAGCTTTCTTT.

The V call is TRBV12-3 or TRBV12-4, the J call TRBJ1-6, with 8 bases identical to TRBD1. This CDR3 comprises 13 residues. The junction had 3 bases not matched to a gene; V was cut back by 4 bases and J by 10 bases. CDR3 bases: TGTGCCAGCAGTTCGACAGGGGTATCACCCCTCCACTTT. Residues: CASSSTGVSPLHF.

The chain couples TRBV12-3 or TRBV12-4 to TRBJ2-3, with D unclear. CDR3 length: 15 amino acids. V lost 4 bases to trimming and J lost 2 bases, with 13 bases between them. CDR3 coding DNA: TGTGCCAGCAGTTATGTCACCTCTTACACAGATACGCAGTATTTT. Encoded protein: CASSYVTSYTDTQYF.

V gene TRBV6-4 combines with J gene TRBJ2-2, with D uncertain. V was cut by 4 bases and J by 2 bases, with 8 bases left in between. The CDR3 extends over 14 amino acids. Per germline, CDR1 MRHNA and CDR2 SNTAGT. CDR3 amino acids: CASSVESNTGELFF. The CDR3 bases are TGTGCCAGCAGTGTAGAATCTAACACCGGGGAGCTGTTTTTT.

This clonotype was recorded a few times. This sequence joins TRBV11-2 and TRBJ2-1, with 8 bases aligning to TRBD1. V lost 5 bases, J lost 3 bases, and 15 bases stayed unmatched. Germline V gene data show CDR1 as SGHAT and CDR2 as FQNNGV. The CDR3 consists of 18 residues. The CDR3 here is CASSERDRQTTNYNEQFF. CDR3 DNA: TGTGCCAGCAGCGAAAGGGACAGGCAAACGACGAACTACAATGAGCAGTTCTTC.

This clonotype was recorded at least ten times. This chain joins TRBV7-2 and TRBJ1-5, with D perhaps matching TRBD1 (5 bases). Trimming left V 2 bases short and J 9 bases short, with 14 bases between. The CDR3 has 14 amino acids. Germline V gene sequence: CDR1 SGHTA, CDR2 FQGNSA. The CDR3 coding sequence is TGTGCCAGCAGCTTACTTCAGGGCTCCTCGCCCCAGCATTTT. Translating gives CASSLLQGSSPQHF.

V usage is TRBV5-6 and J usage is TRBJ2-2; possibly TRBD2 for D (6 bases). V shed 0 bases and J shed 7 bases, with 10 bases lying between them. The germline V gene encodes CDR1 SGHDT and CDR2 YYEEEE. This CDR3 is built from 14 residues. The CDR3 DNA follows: TGTGCCAGCAGCTTGGGACTAGAAAACGGGGAGCTGTTTTTT. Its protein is CASSLGLENGELFF.

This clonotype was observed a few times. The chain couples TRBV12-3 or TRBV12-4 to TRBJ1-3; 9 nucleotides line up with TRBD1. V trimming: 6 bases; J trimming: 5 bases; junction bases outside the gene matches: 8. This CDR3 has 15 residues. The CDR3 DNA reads TGTGCCAGCAGCCTCGGGGGGACAGGGAGAAACACCATATATTTT. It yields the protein CASSLGGTGRNTIYF.

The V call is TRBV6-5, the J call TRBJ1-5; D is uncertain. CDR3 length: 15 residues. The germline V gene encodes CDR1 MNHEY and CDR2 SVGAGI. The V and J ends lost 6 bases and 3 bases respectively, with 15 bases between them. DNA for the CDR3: TGTGCCAGCAGAGCAACAGTGCATAACAATCAGCCCCAGCATTTT. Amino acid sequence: CASRATVHNNQPQHF.